This T cell receptor (beta chain) was sequenced for a study of T-cell memory formation after mild COVID-19. Study in general: Clustering of TCRs was largely donor specific.

This CDR3 has 18 residues. V was pared by 2 bases and J by 2 bases, with 14 bases of the junction left unmatched. Germline CDR1 and CDR2: SGDLS and YYNGEE. TCRalpha and TCRbeta libraries used 5'RACE with constant-segment primers and UMIs. TCRdb called the 5' RACE reads again in MiXCR, with one record for every CDR3 protein. This sample yields around 200,000 distinct CDR3 sequences, of which around 30% are seen a single time; 10% to 12% belongs to the top ten. The sample holds a few counts of this clonotype. Its antigen is undetermined. General observations from the study: There was no confirmation that second-wave clones peaking on day 37 were SARS-CoV-2 specific. Among clones contracting day 15 to 85, CD4/CD8 was balanced, whereas later expanders leaned CD4+.

This sequence was found in an adult woman who had mild COVID-19 (a few samples of this study predate the infection). Cell type and time point are not known. The specimen was PBMCs or a T cell subset sorted from them (not recorded which). This chain joins TRBV9 and TRBJ2-7, with 9 bases matching TRBD1. For the CDR3, the DNA is TGTGCCAGCAGCGTTTCCGATCGAGCGGGACAGGGTACCTACGAGCAGTACTTC. Protein sequence: CASSVSDRAGQGTYEQYF.